The 18 T cell receptor beta chains below were found in one sample sequenced in a study of shared clonotypes between healthy human individuals. Data came from immunoSEQ multiplex PCR; TCRdb stores just in-frame clones and leaves some out. The data show about 1.5 million clones, 95% to 99% seen once. What was sequenced was naive CD4+ T cells sorted from blood. Subset given: CD45RA+ positively selected. The receptor source for this set is a man aged 25 to 45 in good health.

The rearrangement uses TRBV7-2 and TRBJ2-5; the match to TRBD2 covers 11 bases. The J segment lost 0 bases and the V segment lost 1 base, leaving 4 bases of the junction unmatched. This CDR3 region has 17 residues. Germline V CDR1 and CDR2: SGHTA, FQGNSA. The CDR3 loop reads CASSLGSGRAYQETQYF. In nucleotides, the CDR3 is TGTGCCAGCAGCTTAGGTAGCGGGAGGGCGTACCAAGAGACCCAGTACTTC.

With regard to this clone: The DNA is omitted, as the CDR3 cannot be located on it reliably, and the CDR3 follows TCRdb's listing. This chain connects TRBV12-1 to TRBJ2-6. TRBV12-1 is a pseudogene. The CDR3 contains 15 residues when both ends are counted. The CDR3 region is CASSFAPAGANVLTF.

The chain is built from TRBV7-3 and TRBJ2-7; 8 nucleotides align to TRBD2. Germline V gives CDR1 SGHTA, CDR2 FQGTGA. The CDR3 spans 15 residues. V shed 2 bases and J 4 bases; nucleotides not matched to a gene: 7. The CDR3 protein is CASSLEGGRIYEQYF. Written as DNA, the CDR3 is TGTGCCAGCAGCTTAGAAGGCGGGAGGATTTACGAGCAGTACTTC.

This clone was recorded once. Other DNA variants within this sample encode the same CDR3. The rearrangement links TRBV18 to TRBJ2-3; maybe TRBD2 (7 bases). This CDR3 comprises 14 residues. Looked up from germline, CDR1 is KGHSH and CDR2 is LQKENI. Between the trimmed V and J ends, which lost 2 bases and 6 bases, there was a span of 12 bases. DNA for the CDR3: TGTGCCAGCTCACCAAGCCGGGGGGCCGATACGCAGTATTTT. Protein: CASSPSRGADTQYF.

This chain joins TRBV18 and TRBJ2-2; 12 bases align to TRBD2. V shed 6 bases, J shed 5 bases, and the junction held 10 bases outside the gene matches. The length of the CDR3 is 17 residues. CDR1 and CDR2 from the germline V gene are KGHSH and LQKENI. The CDR3 nucleotides read TGTGCCAGCTCCCGCCTAGCGGGAGGGCCTGGGACCGGGGAGCTGTTTTTT. Protein: CASSRLAGGPGTGELFF.

This chain connects TRBV6-1 to TRBJ1-2; TRBD1 aligns across 11 bases. The CDR3 loop spans 19 amino acids. V lost 0 bases, J lost 3 bases, and 12 bases stayed unmatched. Germline V gives CDR1 MNHNS, CDR2 SASEGT. As DNA, the CDR3 is TGTGCCAGCAGTGAAGCGGACGGACAGGGGGCAAATCAGGACTATGGCTACACCTTC. Translating it yields CASSEADGQGANQDYGYTF.

The chain recombines TRBV18 with TRBJ2-7; TRBD1 or TRBD2 may be the D gene (5 bases each). The germline gives CDR1 KGHSH, CDR2 LQKENI. Trimming removed 3 bases at V and 4 bases at J, with 13 bases between. The CDR3 runs to 14 residues. CDR3 bases: TGTGCCAGCTCACCCGGGACCGCAATTTACGAGCAGTACTTC. Translated: CASSPGTAIYEQYF.

V and J are TRBV29-1 and TRBJ2-7; D possibly uses TRBD1 or TRBD2 (6 bases each). Per germline, CDR1 SQVTM and CDR2 ANQGSEA. The CDR3 is made up of 14 amino acids. Trimming took off 4 bases at V and 1 base at J, with 14 bases between the two ends. CDR3 nucleotides: TGCAGCGTTGTAAAGAGGGGGGAGTCCTACGAGCAGTACTTC. It specifies CSVVKRGESYEQYF.

V usage is TRBV30 and J usage is TRBJ2-4, with 8 bases lining up with TRBD1. V lost 2 bases and J lost 8; bases outside the gene matches: 8. Germline CDR1 GTSNPN, CDR2 SVGIG (reference sequence). The CDR3 extends over 14 amino acids. CDR3 sequence reads: CAWSPGQGRDIQYF. The CDR3 DNA reads TGTGCCTGGAGTCCAGGACAGGGTCGGGACATTCAGTACTTC.

V gene TRBV5-4 combines with J gene TRBJ2-7; D is undetermined. The CDR3 length is 13 residues. CDR1 and CDR2 (germline): SGHNT, YYREEE (reference sequence). V was clipped by 4 bases and J by 6 bases, with 14 bases between them. Written as DNA, the CDR3 is TGTGCCAGCAGCAAAGAGGTGGCTCGCGAGCAGTACTTC. Translating gives CASSKEVAREQYF.

The J gene is TRBJ1-2, the V gene TRBV29-1; no clear D gene. The CDR3 spans 13 residues. Germline V gives CDR1 SQVTM, CDR2 ANQGSEA. V lost 4 bases and J lost 0, with 9 bases in between. DNA for the CDR3: TGCAGCGTTGTGCACAGATCTAACTATGGCTACACCTTC. Protein sequence: CSVVHRSNYGYTF.

This clone has just one count. The CDR3 sequence: CASSLGGRGNGQPQHF. The CDR3 nucleotides read TGTGCCAGCAGCTTAGGGGGGAGGGGGAACGGGCAGCCCCAGCATTTT. This rearrangement joins TRBV7-6 to TRBJ1-5; D possibly corresponds to TRBD1 (6 bases). The germline V and J ends were trimmed by 1 base and 7 bases, with 17 bases remaining between them. In germline, CDR1 is SGHVS, CDR2 FNYEAQ. The CDR3 is made up of 16 amino acids.

The genes are TRBV27 and TRBJ1-5; D unclear. V lost 2 bases, J lost 3 bases, and 11 bases lay in between. Germline CDR1 and CDR2: MNHEY and SMNVEV (reference sequence). This CDR3 is built from 15 residues. The CDR3 sequence is CASSLVASYNQPQHF. The CDR3, as DNA: TGTGCCAGCAGTTTAGTTGCCAGCTACAATCAGCCCCAGCATTTT.

This rearrangement joins TRBV23-1 to TRBJ1-2; TRBD1 is a possible D gene (6 bases). TRBV23-1 is placed among ORFs of uncertain function. Trimming pared 0 bases from V and 5 bases from J, leaving 19 bases between. This CDR3 spans 17 amino acids. CDR3 sequence reads: CASSQSLGKGEVYGYTF. CDR3 DNA: TGCGCCAGCAGTCAATCGTTAGGAAAGGGGGAAGTTTATGGCTACACCTTC.

The chain carries TRBV6-5 and TRBJ1-5, with D tentatively TRBD1 (5 bases). The germline V and J ends were trimmed by 6 bases and 2 bases, with 14 bases remaining between them. CDR3 length: 15 residues. From germline, CDR1 is MNHEY and CDR2 SVGAGI. DNA for the CDR3: TGTGCCAGCAGAAACGCAGGGTTGGGCAATCAGCCCCAGCATTTT. It translates to CASRNAGLGNQPQHF.

The chain recombines TRBV4-1 with TRBJ2-1; TRBD1 might be the D (6 bases). Trimming cost V 2 bases and J 10 bases, with 9 bases left between them. This CDR3 region has 12 residues. CDR1 and CDR2 (germline): MGHRA, YSYEKL. This CDR3 reads CASSQPGTEQFF. CDR3 DNA sequence: TGCGCCAGCAGCCAACCCGGGACAGAGCAGTTCTTC.

The chain uses TRBV6-1 and TRBJ2-1; D is unclear. The CDR3 is made up of 11 amino acids. Germline V CDR1 and CDR2: MNHNS, SASEGT. The ends were cut back, 1 base at V and 10 bases at J, with 5 bases in the middle. DNA of the CDR3: TGTGCCAGCAGTGAAGTGTGGGAGCAGTTCTTC. It yields the protein CASSEVWEQFF.

This clone was picked up a small number of times. Other DNA sequences in this specimen translate into the identical CDR3. The chain uses TRBV7-2 and TRBJ2-7; D is undetermined. The CDR3 spans 11 residues. The germline V gene encodes CDR1 SGHTA and CDR2 FQGNSA. V gave up 2 bases and J gave up 3 bases, with 2 bases separating them. As DNA, the CDR3 is TGTGCCAGCAGCTTACTCTACGAGCAGTACTTC. As protein: CASSLLYEQYF.